Listed below are T cell receptor beta chains from one sample, sequenced in a study of human T cells and chemical hapten exposure. Using its own MiXCR run on the RACE reads, TCRdb lists one record per CDR3 protein. The top ten clones hold roughly 5% of a sample with 70,000 to 90,000 distinct CDR3 sequences, roughly 10% of them seen once. The sample was whole blood, taken in connection with sensitization to the hapten diphenylcyclopropenone (DPC). These receptors originate from a woman aged 45-65 years with alopecia areata. Some clones in this sample may be carry-over from other donors' samples. The CDR3 runs from the conserved cysteine through the conserved F or W. The D gene is left open where the match is weak. Clone size is given for some rows only: seen once, a few or many times, or a class if the clone is expanded.

V: TRBV27
D: -
size: many
J: TRBJ1-3
CDR3: CASTKAGGTSGNTIYF
DNA: TGTGCCAGCACCAAGGCAGGCGGAACCTCTGGAAACACCATATATTTT

V: TRBV7-2
D: -
size: -
J: TRBJ2-1
CDR3: CASSLAPGYNEQFF
DNA: TGTGCCAGCAGCTTGGCTCCGGGATACAATGAGCAGTTCTTC

V: TRBV12-3/TRBV12-4
D: -
size: many
J: TRBJ1-5
CDR3: CASSSRGKGENQPQHF
DNA: TGTGCCAGCAGTTCACGGGGTAAGGGCGAAAATCAGCCCCAGCATTTT

V: TRBV5-6
D: -
size: few
J: TRBJ2-1
CDR3: CASSFGRYNEQFF
DNA: TGTGCCAGCAGCTTTGGAAGGTACAATGAGCAGTTCTTC

V: TRBV7-2
D: -
size: many
J: TRBJ2-5
CDR3: CASSLFANQETQYF
DNA: TGTGCCAGCAGCTTATTCGCTAACCAAGAGACCCAGTACTTC

V: TRBV7-9
D: TRBD2
size: few
J: TRBJ2-5
CDR3: CASSLPSGSLETQYF
DNA: TGTGCCAGCAGCTTACCTAGCGGGAGTTTGGAGACCCAGTACTTC

V: TRBV20-1
D: -
size: many
J: TRBJ2-1
CDR3: CSASGNYNEQFF
DNA: TGCAGTGCTAGCGGGAACTACAATGAGCAGTTCTTC

V: TRBV19
D: -
size: many
J: TRBJ2-5
CDR3: CASRKTGLETQYF
DNA: TGTGCCAGTAGGAAGACGGGACTTGAGACCCAGTACTTC

V: TRBV28
D: -
size: few
J: TRBJ1-1
CDR3: CASSKRGANTEAFF
DNA: TGTGCCAGCAGCAAGAGGGGAGCGAACACTGAAGCTTTCTTT

V: TRBV7-8
D: -
size: many
J: TRBJ2-2
CDR3: CASRPWAGMNTGELFF
DNA: TGTGCCAGCAGGCCCTGGGCGGGCATGAACACCGGGGAGCTGTTTTTT

V: TRBV2
D: -
size: few
J: TRBJ1-5
CDR3: CASRADYSNQPQHF
DNA: TGTGCCAGCAGGGCGGATTATAGCAATCAGCCCCAGCATTTT

V: TRBV9
D: -
size: few
J: TRBJ1-3
CDR3: CASSVLEDTIYF
DNA: TGTGCCAGCAGCGTTCTGGAGGACACCATATATTTT

V: TRBV5-1
D: -
size: few
J: TRBJ2-3
CDR3: CASSAYRLEDTQYF
DNA: TGCGCCAGCAGCGCATACCGCCTGGAAGATACGCAGTATTTT

V: TRBV11-2
D: TRBD2
size: many
J: TRBJ2-3
CDR3: CASSLGLAFDTQYF
DNA: TGTGCCAGCAGCTTAGGACTAGCTTTTGATACGCAGTATTTT

V: TRBV5-6
D: -
size: -
J: TRBJ2-3
CDR3: CASSRYTDTQYF
DNA: TGTGCCAGCAGCAGATACACAGATACGCAGTATTTT

V: TRBV7-9
D: TRBD1
size: many
J: TRBJ2-2
CDR3: CASRGQTNTGELFF
DNA: TGTGCCAGCAGGGGACAGACGAACACCGGGGAGCTGTTTTTT

V: TRBV18
D: TRBD1
size: once
J: TRBJ1-1
CDR3: CASSPSLTGGNTEAFF
DNA: TGTGCCAGCTCACCCTCGCTGACAGGGGGCAACACTGAAGCTTTCTTT

V: TRBV7-8
D: TRBD1
size: -
J: TRBJ1-2
CDR3: CASSADRGLNGYTF
DNA: TGTGCCAGCAGCGCGGACAGGGGGCTCAATGGCTACACCTTC

V: TRBV20-1
D: TRBD1
size: many
J: TRBJ1-6
CDR3: CSAAGTVYNSPLHF
DNA: TGCAGTGCGGCCGGGACAGTTTATAATTCACCCCTCCACTTT

V: TRBV12-3/TRBV12-4
D: -
size: few
J: TRBJ2-5
CDR3: CASSFDPRRETQYF
DNA: TGTGCCAGCAGTTTTGACCCCCGGAGAGAGACCCAGTACTTC

V: TRBV2
D: -
size: few
J: TRBJ1-1
CDR3: CASSVFVRTEAFF
DNA: TGTGCCAGCAGTGTTTTTGTTCGCACTGAAGCTTTCTTT

V: TRBV20-1
D: TRBD2
size: -
J: TRBJ2-1
CDR3: CSARLPRTSGSYNEQFF
DNA: TGCAGTGCTAGACTCCCACGGACTAGCGGGAGCTACAATGAGCAGTTCTTC

V: TRBV7-6
D: -
size: -
J: TRBJ2-2
CDR3: CASSQQLNTGELFF
DNA: TGTGCCAGCAGCCAGCAGCTGAACACCGGGGAGCTGTTTTTT

V: TRBV20-1
D: TRBD2
size: many
J: TRBJ2-1
CDR3: CSARELAEYNEQFF
DNA: TGCAGTGCTAGAGAACTAGCGGAGTACAATGAGCAGTTCTTC

V: TRBV6-5
D: -
size: -
J: TRBJ2-1
CDR3: CASSFRVEAWKQFF
DNA: TGTGCCAGCAGTTTCCGCGTGGAGGCATGGAAGCAGTTCTTC

V: TRBV7-2
D: TRBD1
size: many
J: TRBJ1-5
CDR3: CASSLEGTGDQPQHF
DNA: TGTGCCAGCAGCTTAGAAGGGACAGGGGATCAGCCCCAGCATTTT

V: TRBV7-9
D: -
size: few
J: TRBJ2-5
CDR3: CASSPGIEAQNIQETQYF
DNA: TGTGCCAGCAGCCCCGGAATTGAAGCACAGAATATCCAAGAGACCCAGTACTTC